Each of the 32 T cell receptor beta chains below was sequenced from the same sample in a study of cytomegalovirus exposure and HLA in healthy donors. Clones were read by immunoSEQ multiplex PCR, and TCRdb kept only the in-frame ones, dropping some. The sample carries 150,000 or so clones, approximately 86% recorded once. The specimen was PBMCs. These receptors originate from a man younger than 35 in good health and CMV-seropositive.

This clone showed up just once. The chain has TRBV19 and TRBJ1-1; tentative D call: TRBD1 (5 bases). V lost 7 bases and J lost 5, with 11 bases in between. This CDR3 has 12 amino acids. CDR1 is LNHDA and CDR2 is SQIVND in the germline V gene (reference sequence). Here the CDR3 DNA reads TGTGCCAGTACCCAGGGTGGAACTGAAGCTTTCTTT. Its translation: CASTQGGTEAFF. The full variable domain, with the rest looked up from reference TRBV19 and TRBJ1-1, is DGGITQSPKYLFRKEGQNVTLSCEQNLNHDAMYWYRQDPGQGLRLIYYSQIVNDFQKGDIAEGYSVSREKKESFPLTVTSAQKNPTAFYLCASTQGGTEAFFGQGTRLTVV.

This clone has only a few counts. The gene calls are TRBV7-9 and TRBJ1-2, with D tentatively TRBD1 (6 bases). The CDR3 consists of 15 residues. CDR1 and CDR2 from the germline V gene are SEHNR and FQNEAQ (reference sequence). Trimming removed 0 bases at V and 4 bases at J, with 12 bases between. CDR3 region: CASSLAEQGVYGYTF. The CDR3 region has the DNA TGTGCCAGCAGCTTAGCAGAACAGGGAGTCTATGGCTACACCTTC.

The V and J genes are TRBV4-2 and TRBJ2-1; 7 bases align to TRBD1. Germline CDR1 reads LGHNA; CDR2 reads YNFKEQ. The J segment lost 4 bases and the V segment lost 2 bases, leaving 5 bases of the junction unmatched. This CDR3 region has 15 residues. DNA of the CDR3: TGTGCCAGCAGCCAAATTGGGGACAGTTACAATGAGCAGTTCTTC. Translated: CASSQIGDSYNEQFF.

The chain uses TRBV10-1 and TRBJ2-3; TRBD2 agrees at 10 bases. The length of the CDR3 is 14 residues. CDR1 is WNHNN and CDR2 is SYGVQD in the germline V gene (reference sequence). V was pared by 9 bases and J by 1 base, with 4 bases of the junction left unmatched. The DNA for the CDR3 is TGCGCCAGTTCTAGCGGGGGCGGCACAGATACGCAGTATTTT. Protein product: CASSSGGGTDTQYF.

The chain couples TRBV4-2 to TRBJ2-1; 9 nucleotides match TRBD2. V trimming: 4 bases; J trimming: 9 bases; junction bases outside the gene matches: 16. The CDR3 runs 17 residues. Looked up from germline, CDR1 is LGHNA and CDR2 is YNFKEQ. CDR3 region: CASSLTYGTSTESEQFF. DNA for the CDR3: TGTGCCAGCAGCCTTACGTACGGGACTAGCACTGAGAGTGAGCAGTTCTTC.

The chain has TRBV2 and TRBJ2-1; D might be TRBD2 (7 bases). CDR1 and CDR2 (germline): SNHLY, FYNNEI. The CDR3 spans 14 residues. Trimming removed 6 bases from V and 8 bases from J, with 17 bases in between. The CDR3 spells CASRRGGLEDEQFF. The CDR3 coding sequence is TGTGCCAGCAGGAGGGGGGGGCTCGAGGATGAGCAGTTCTTC.

The chain has TRBV7-8 and TRBJ1-6; 11 bases fit TRBD1. This CDR3 is built from 17 residues. Losses at the gene ends were 8 bases for V and 7 bases for J; bases not matched to a gene: 13. Germline assignment: CDR1 SGHVS and CDR2 FQNEAQ. In DNA, the CDR3 is TGTGCCAGCCGAAAGACCGGGACAGGGGGAAGGAATTCACCCCTCCACTTT. It encodes CASRKTGTGGRNSPLHF.

This clone was found a few times. V gene TRBV30 combines with J gene TRBJ1-5; possible D gene TRBD1, 5 bases. From germline, CDR1 is GTSNPN and CDR2 SVGIG (reference sequence). V was trimmed by 1 base and J by 9 bases, leaving 10 bases between them. There are 12 residues in the CDR3. CDR3 coding DNA: TGTGCCTGGAGTGACCACGGGGGGCCCCAGCATTTT. This sequence encodes CAWSDHGGPQHF.

This chain connects TRBV6-6 to TRBJ1-2; TRBD1 agrees at 7 bases. Germline assignment: CDR1 MNHNY and CDR2 SVGAGI (reference sequence). Trimming removed 7 bases from V and 6 bases from J; junction bases left unmatched: 11. This CDR3 spans 14 amino acids. The CDR3 bases are TGTGCCAGCATCGATGGGGACAGCCTTAATGGCTACACCTTC. It translates to CASIDGDSLNGYTF.

The chain has TRBV10-3 and TRBJ1-2, with D unclear. This CDR3 comprises 13 residues. V shed 9 bases and J shed 8 bases, with 19 bases lying between them. The V gene's germline CDR1 is ENHRY and CDR2 SYGVKD. The CDR3 DNA is TGTGCCATTTCAGAGGGAGAGGGAGGGGGCTACACCTTC. Residues: CAISEGEGGGYTF.

The rearrangement uses TRBV7-2 and TRBJ2-7; 9 nucleotides align to TRBD1. The CDR3 extends over 16 amino acids. Per germline, CDR1 SGHTA and CDR2 FQGNSA. The V and J ends lost 1 base and 0 bases, in that order; junction bases with no gene match: 4. CDR3 nucleotides: TGTGCCAGCAGCTTAGGTGGGACAGGGCTCTCCTACGAGCAGTACTTC. It specifies CASSLGGTGLSYEQYF.

This chain connects TRBV7-3 to TRBJ2-1, with D maybe TRBD2 (6 bases). The CDR3 is made up of 16 amino acids. Per the germline V gene, CDR1 is SGHTA and CDR2 is FQGTGA. Trimming took 5 bases from V and 4 from J, leaving 18 bases between them. This chain's CDR3 is CASSRGRGTAYNEQFF. The CDR3 nucleotides read TGTGCCAGCAGCCGGGGTCGGGGGACGGCTTACAATGAGCAGTTCTTC. The full variable domain, rest sourced from reference TRBV7-3 and TRBJ2-1, is GAGVSQTPSNKVTEKGKYVELRCDPISGHTALYWYRQSLGQGPEFLIYFQGTGAADDSGLPNDRFFAVRPEGSVSTLKIQRTERGDSAVYLCASSRGRGTAYNEQFFGPGTRLTVL.

This chain links TRBV5-1 with TRBJ1-6; no clear D. The V gene's germline CDR1 is SGHRS and CDR2 YFSETQ. V lost 4 bases to trimming and J lost 4 bases, with 9 bases between them. This CDR3 comprises 14 residues. CDR3 coding DNA: TGCGCCAGCAGCCCCCGGGAATATAATTCACCCCTCCACTTT. This encodes CASSPREYNSPLHF.

The V call is TRBV29-1, the J call TRBJ2-3, with 8 positions matching TRBD2. CDR1 SQVTM and CDR2 ANQGSEA come from the germline V gene. The ends lost 6 bases at V and 0 bases at J; junction bases unmatched: 5. This CDR3 spans 14 amino acids. This chain's CDR3 is CSVGRGLSTDTQYF. DNA for the CDR3: TGCAGCGTCGGGAGGGGCCTTAGCACAGATACGCAGTATTTT.

V is TRBV18 and J is TRBJ1-2; 7 bases fit TRBD1. Germline CDR1 KGHSH, CDR2 LQKENI. This CDR3 spans 14 amino acids. J gave up 8 bases and V 6 bases, and 12 bases lay outside the gene matches. CDR3 bases: TGTGCCAGCTCTCCGGGACAGCTTTTTCAAGGCTACACCTTC. Translation: CASSPGQLFQGYTF.

The J gene is TRBJ2-2, the V gene TRBV4-1; D possibly corresponds to TRBD1 (5 bases). This CDR3 spans 16 amino acids. V dropped 0 bases and J dropped 3 bases, with 11 bases sitting between them. Germline V gene lookup returns CDR1 MGHRA and CDR2 YSYEKL. The CDR3 region has the DNA TGCGCCAGCAGCCAAGACTTTGGGGCGGACACCGGGGAGCTGTTTTTT. As protein: CASSQDFGADTGELFF.

The J gene is TRBJ1-1, the V gene TRBV5-4; TRBD1 might be the D (5 bases). Between the trimmed V and J ends, which lost 0 bases and 8 bases, there was a span of 17 bases. The CDR3 totals 15 residues. CDR1 and CDR2 (germline): SGHNT, YYREEE (reference sequence). CDR3 region: CASSLASGPEREAFF. DNA of the CDR3: TGTGCCAGCAGCTTGGCCTCAGGGCCCGAAAGGGAAGCTTTCTTT.

This clone was recorded once. The chain combines TRBV15 with TRBJ2-7, with 11 bases that match TRBD1. CDR1 is LNHNV and CDR2 is YYDKDF in the germline V gene (reference sequence). V gave up 8 bases and J gave up 7 bases; unmatched junction bases: 4. The CDR3 spans 12 residues. CDR3 in DNA: TGTGCCACCGGACAGGGGGCGTGGGAGCAGTACTTC. The encoded protein is CATGQGAWEQYF.

The rearrangement links TRBV9 to TRBJ1-2, with D perhaps TRBD1 (5 bases). V was pared by 4 bases and J by 4 bases, with 17 bases between. CDR1 and CDR2 (germline): SGDLS, YYNGEE. CDR3 length: 15 amino acids. Here the CDR3 DNA reads TGTGCCAGCAGCCGAACGGGTGGAGGGGCCTATGGCTACACCTTC. Its protein product is CASSRTGGGAYGYTF.

The chain joins TRBV7-9 to TRBJ1-2; TRBD1 matches at 7 bases. With 5 bases clipped from V and 6 bases from J, the junction kept 12 bases outside the gene matches. This CDR3 comprises 15 residues. CDR1 SEHNR and CDR2 FQNEAQ come from the germline V gene (reference sequence). The CDR3 is CASSPQRGLGNGYTF. CDR3 nucleotides: TGTGCCAGCAGCCCTCAAAGGGGGCTTGGAAATGGCTACACCTTC.

This clone has only one observation. V is TRBV28 and J is TRBJ1-2; D not certain. V lost 5 bases and J 4 bases, leaving 8 bases between the germline ends. This CDR3 spans 12 amino acids. The germline V gene encodes CDR1 MDHEN and CDR2 SYDVKM. The CDR3 region is CASSVSFYGYTF. CDR3 coding DNA: TGTGCCAGCAGTGTTTCATTCTATGGCTACACCTTC.

The chain combines TRBV6-1 with TRBJ1-2; D may be TRBD1 (6 bases). The length of the CDR3 is 19 residues. In germline, CDR1 is MNHNS, CDR2 SASEGT. The V gene lost 1 base and the J gene lost 4 bases, with 25 bases spanning the gap. This CDR3 is CASSEDGRDTAGQRYGYTF. In DNA, the CDR3 is TGTGCCAGCAGTGAAGATGGCCGGGACACCGCAGGTCAGCGCTATGGCTACACCTTC.

The gene calls are TRBV6-6 and TRBJ2-1; possible D gene TRBD1, 7 bases. The ends were cut back, 6 bases at V and 14 bases at J, with 17 bases in the middle. Germline V gene lookup returns CDR1 MNHNY and CDR2 SVGAGI (reference sequence). The CDR3 consists of 12 residues. CDR3 protein: CASSPADREEFF. The CDR3, as DNA: TGTGCCAGCAGCCCCGCCGACAGGGAGGAGTTCTTC.

In its sample, this clone was seen once. This chain joins TRBV2 and TRBJ1-1; D is unresolved. The ends were cut back, 6 bases at V and 6 bases at J, with 20 bases in the middle. Germline CDR1 reads SNHLY; CDR2 reads FYNNEI. The CDR3 runs to 15 residues. The chain's CDR3 is CASSLIGLHLSEAFF. DNA for the CDR3: TGTGCCAGCAGCCTAATAGGACTGCATCTGTCTGAAGCTTTCTTT.

V and J are TRBV4-3 and TRBJ2-1; no firm D call. Germline V gene sequence: CDR1 LGHNA, CDR2 YSLEER. The V gene lost 1 base and the J gene lost 2 bases, with 9 bases spanning the gap. The CDR3 is 15 amino acids. CDR3 DNA: TGCGCCAGCAGCCAAGCGGGTGACCCCTACAATGAGCAGTTCTTC. This translates into CASSQAGDPYNEQFF.

This clone was detected once. This chain uses TRBV5-1 with TRBJ2-3, with TRBD2 matching 9 bases. The ends lost 0 bases at V and 3 bases at J; junction bases unmatched: 5. The length of the CDR3 is 16 residues. The germline CDR1 and CDR2 sequences are SGHRS and YFSETQ. Here the CDR3 DNA reads TGCGCCAGCAGCTTGGGACTAGCGGTCGTTACAGATACGCAGTATTTT. This codes for CASSLGLAVVTDTQYF.

The chain links TRBV28 to TRBJ1-2; D gene ambiguous. Trimming removed 10 bases at V and 3 bases at J, with 15 bases between. The V gene's germline CDR1 is MDHEN and CDR2 SYDVKM. The CDR3 totals 13 residues. This chain's CDR3 is CATHTGMDYGYTF. The CDR3 bases are TGTGCCACCCACACCGGGATGGACTATGGCTACACCTTC.

The V and J genes are TRBV7-2 and TRBJ2-7, with D unresolved. CDR1 is SGHTA, CDR2 FQGNSA, per germline. There are 14 residues in the CDR3. Trimming removed 4 bases from V and 3 bases from J, with 13 bases in between. CDR3 amino acids: CASSSLGPGYEQYF. DNA of the CDR3: TGTGCCAGCAGCTCCCTAGGTCCCGGCTACGAGCAGTACTTC.

The genes are TRBV25-1 and TRBJ2-7; TRBD2 might be the D (6 bases). The germline V gene has CDR1 MGHDK and CDR2 SYGVNS. The CDR3 extends over 15 amino acids. The V end lost 2 bases, the J end lost 2 bases, and 13 bases lay between the germline ends. CDR3 in amino acids: CASSERSGGTYEQYF. The CDR3 DNA follows: TGTGCCAGCAGTGAAAGGTCCGGGGGAACCTACGAGCAGTACTTC.

The chain employs TRBV7-2 and TRBJ1-1; tentatively, D is TRBD1 (6 bases). The CDR3 is made up of 13 amino acids. Germline V gives CDR1 SGHTA, CDR2 FQGNSA. The germline V and J ends were trimmed by 5 bases and 5 bases, with 12 bases remaining between them. CDR3 sequence: CASSHRELTEAFF. DNA for the CDR3: TGTGCCAGCAGCCACAGGGAGTTAACTGAAGCTTTCTTT.

The genes are TRBV7-8 and TRBJ2-2; 7 nucleotides line up with TRBD1. V gave up 3 bases and J gave up 5 bases; unmatched junction bases: 9. Germline CDR1 is SGHVS and CDR2 is FQNEAQ. The CDR3 loop spans 16 amino acids. CDR3 nucleotides: TGTGCCAGCAGCTTCCCAATGACAGGGTCGACCGGGGAGCTGTTTTTT. Encoded protein: CASSFPMTGSTGELFF.

The chain employs TRBV5-4 and TRBJ2-1; a possible D gene is TRBD1 (5 bases). The CDR3 is 15 residues long. Trimming left V 0 bases short and J 0 bases short, with 7 bases between. Germline CDR1 SGHNT, CDR2 YYREEE (reference sequence). Here the CDR3 DNA reads TGTGCCAGCAGCTTGGGACAGAGCTCCTACAATGAGCAGTTCTTC. This codes for CASSLGQSSYNEQFF.